The present T cell receptor (beta chain) was sequenced within a study of cytomegalovirus exposure and HLA in healthy donors. J gave up 2 bases and V 5 bases, and 3 bases lay outside the gene matches. The CDR3 loop spans 14 amino acids. The germline CDR1 and CDR2 sequences are MNHEY and SVGAGI. PCR primers comprised 60 Vbeta and 13 Jbeta primers. Measured with immunoSEQ multiplex PCR; TCRdb has only the in-frame clones, and not every one. The sample has roughly 100,000 clones, 83% seen once. The material sequenced was PBMCs. The sequence came from a man between 35 and 55 years old in good health and CMV-seronegative. The chain recombines TRBV6-5 with TRBJ1-5; 7 bases agree with TRBD1. DNA of the CDR3: TGTGCCAGCAGTACAGGGGCTCGCAATCAGCCCCAGCATTTT. Protein: CASSTGARNQPQHF.